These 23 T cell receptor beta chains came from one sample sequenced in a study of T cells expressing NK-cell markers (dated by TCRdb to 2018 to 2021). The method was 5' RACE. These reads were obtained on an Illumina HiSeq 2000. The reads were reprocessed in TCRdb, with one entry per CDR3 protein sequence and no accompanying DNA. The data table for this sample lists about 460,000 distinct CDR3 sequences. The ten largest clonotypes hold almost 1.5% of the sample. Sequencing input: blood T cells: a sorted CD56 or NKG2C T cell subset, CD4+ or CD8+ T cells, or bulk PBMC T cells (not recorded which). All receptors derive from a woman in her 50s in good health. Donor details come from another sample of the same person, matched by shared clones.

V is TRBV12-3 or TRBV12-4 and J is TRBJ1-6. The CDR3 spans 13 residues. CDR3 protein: CASSPQQNSPLHF.

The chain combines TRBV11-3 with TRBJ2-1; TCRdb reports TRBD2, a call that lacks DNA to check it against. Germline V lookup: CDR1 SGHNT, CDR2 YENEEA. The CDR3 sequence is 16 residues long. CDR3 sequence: CASSLLAGATYNEQFF. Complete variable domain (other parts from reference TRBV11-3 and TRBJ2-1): EAGVVQSPRYKIIEKKQPVAFWCNPISGHNTLYWYLQNLGQGPELLIRYENEEAVDDSQLPKDRFSAERLKGVDSTLKIQPAELGDSAVYLCASSLLAGATYNEQFFGPGTRLTVL.

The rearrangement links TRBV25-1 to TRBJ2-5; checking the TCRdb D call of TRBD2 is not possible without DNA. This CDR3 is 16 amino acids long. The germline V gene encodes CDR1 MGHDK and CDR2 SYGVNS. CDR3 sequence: CASSGRLVGRTETQYF.

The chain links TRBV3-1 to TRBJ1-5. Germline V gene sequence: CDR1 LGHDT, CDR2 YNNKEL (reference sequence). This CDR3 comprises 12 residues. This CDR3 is CASSGDSGPQHF.

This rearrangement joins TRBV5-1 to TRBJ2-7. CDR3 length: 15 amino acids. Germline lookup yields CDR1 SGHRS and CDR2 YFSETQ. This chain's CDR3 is CASSLGQGNPYEQYF.

CDR3 residues: CASSQESGANTGELFF. The rearrangement uses TRBV4-1 and TRBJ2-2; the TCRdb D gene call, TRBD2, has no DNA to confirm it. Germline CDR1 and CDR2: MGHRA and YSYEKL. This CDR3 has 16 residues.

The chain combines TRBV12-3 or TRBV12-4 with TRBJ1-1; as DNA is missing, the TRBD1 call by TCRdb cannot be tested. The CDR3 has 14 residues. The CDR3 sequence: CASSSTRGLGEAFF.

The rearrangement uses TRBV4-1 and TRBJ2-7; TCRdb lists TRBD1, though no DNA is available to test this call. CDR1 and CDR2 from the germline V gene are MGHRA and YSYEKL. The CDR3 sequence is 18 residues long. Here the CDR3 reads CASSQSNFRGQGSSEQYF.

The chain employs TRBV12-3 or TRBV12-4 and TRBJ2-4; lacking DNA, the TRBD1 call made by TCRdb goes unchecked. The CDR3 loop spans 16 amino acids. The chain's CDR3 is CASSSTWGTAKTIQYF.

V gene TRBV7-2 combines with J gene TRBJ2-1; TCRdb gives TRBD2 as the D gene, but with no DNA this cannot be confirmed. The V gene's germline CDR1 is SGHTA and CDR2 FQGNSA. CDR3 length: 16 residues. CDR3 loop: CASSLLPGLADNEQFF.

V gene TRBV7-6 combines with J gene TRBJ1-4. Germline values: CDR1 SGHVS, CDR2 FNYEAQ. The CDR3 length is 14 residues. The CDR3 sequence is CASSLKTGNEKLFF.

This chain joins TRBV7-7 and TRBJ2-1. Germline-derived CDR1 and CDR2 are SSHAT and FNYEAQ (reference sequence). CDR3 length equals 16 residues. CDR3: CASSLGPGSSYNEQFF. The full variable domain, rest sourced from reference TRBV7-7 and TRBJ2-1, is GAGVSQSPRYKVTKRGQDVTLRCDPISSHATLYWYQQALGQGPEFLTYFNYEAQPDKSGLPSDRFSAERPEGSISTLTIQRTEQRDSAMYRCASSLGPGSSYNEQFFGPGTRLTVL.

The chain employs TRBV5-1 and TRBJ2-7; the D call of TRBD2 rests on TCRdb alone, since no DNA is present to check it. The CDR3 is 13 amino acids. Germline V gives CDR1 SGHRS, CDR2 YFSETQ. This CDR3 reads CASSFKGGYEQYF. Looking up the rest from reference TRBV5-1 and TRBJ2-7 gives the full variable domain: KAGVTQTPRYLIKTRGQQVTLSCSPISGHRSVSWYQQTPGQGLQFLFEYFSETQRNKGNFPGRFSGRQFSNSRSEMNVSTLELGDSALYLCASSFKGGYEQYFGPGTRLTVT.

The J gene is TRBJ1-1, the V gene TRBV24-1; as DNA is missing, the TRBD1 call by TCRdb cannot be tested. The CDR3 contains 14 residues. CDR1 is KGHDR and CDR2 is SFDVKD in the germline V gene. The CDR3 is CATSDLKTGGMAFF.

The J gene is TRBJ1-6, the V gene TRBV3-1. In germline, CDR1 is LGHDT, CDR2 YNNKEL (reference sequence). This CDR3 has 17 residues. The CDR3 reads CASRMGQSGRGNSPLHF.

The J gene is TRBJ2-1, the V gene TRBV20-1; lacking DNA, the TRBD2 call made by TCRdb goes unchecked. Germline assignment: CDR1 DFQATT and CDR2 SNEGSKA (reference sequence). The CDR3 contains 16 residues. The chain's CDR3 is CSAPRLRRGGSNEQFF.

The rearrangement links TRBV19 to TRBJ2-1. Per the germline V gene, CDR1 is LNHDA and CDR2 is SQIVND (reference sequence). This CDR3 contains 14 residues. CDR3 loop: CATLPTSSHNEQFF.

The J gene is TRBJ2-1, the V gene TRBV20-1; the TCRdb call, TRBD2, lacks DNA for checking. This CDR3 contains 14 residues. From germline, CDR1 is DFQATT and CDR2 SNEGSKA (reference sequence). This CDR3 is CSVSPPGLPNEQFF.

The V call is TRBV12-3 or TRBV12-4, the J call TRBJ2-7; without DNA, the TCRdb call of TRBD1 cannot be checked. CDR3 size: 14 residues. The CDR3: CASSSTDRPGEQYF.

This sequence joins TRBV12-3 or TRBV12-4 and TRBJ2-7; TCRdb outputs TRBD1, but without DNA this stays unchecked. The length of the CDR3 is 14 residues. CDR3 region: CASTRTGNPYGQYF.

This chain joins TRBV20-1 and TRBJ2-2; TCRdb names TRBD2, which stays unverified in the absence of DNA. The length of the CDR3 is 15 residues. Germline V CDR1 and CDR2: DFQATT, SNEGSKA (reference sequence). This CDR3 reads CSASDGRKNTGELFF.

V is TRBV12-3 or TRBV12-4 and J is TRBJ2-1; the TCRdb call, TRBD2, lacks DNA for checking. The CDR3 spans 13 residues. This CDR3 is CASKPPGASVVFF.

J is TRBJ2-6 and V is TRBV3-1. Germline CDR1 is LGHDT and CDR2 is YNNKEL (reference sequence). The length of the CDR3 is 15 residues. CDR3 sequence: CASSPKGSGANVLTF.